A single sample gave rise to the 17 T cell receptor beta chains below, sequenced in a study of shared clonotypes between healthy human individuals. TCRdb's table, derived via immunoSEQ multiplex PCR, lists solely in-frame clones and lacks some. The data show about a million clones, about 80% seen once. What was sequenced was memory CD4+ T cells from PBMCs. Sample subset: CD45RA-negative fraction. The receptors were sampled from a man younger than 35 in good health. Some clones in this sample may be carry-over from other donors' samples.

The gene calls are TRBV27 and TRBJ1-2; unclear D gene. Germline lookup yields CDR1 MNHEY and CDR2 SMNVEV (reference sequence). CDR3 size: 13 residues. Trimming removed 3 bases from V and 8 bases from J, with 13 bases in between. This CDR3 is CASSFALRRGYTF. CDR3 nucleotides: TGTGCCAGCAGTTTCGCACTGAGAAGGGGCTACACCTTC.

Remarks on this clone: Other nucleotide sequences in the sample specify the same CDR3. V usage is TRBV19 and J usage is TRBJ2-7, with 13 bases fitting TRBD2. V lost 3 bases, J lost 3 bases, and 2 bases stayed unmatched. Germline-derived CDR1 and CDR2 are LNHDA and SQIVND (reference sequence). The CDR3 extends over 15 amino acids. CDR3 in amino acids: CASSIRTSGSYEQYF. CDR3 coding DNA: TGTGCCAGTAGTATCCGGACTAGCGGGAGCTACGAGCAGTACTTC.

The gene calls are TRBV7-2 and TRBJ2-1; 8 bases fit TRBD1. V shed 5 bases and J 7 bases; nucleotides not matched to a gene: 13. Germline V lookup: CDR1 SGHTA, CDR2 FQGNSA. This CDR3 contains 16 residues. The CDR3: CASSPRQGALSNEQFF. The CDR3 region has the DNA TGTGCCAGCAGCCCCCGGCAGGGGGCCTTGAGTAATGAGCAGTTCTTC. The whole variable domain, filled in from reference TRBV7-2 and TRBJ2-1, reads GAGVSQSPSNKVTEKGKDVELRCDPISGHTALYWYRQSLGQGLEFLIYFQGNSAPDKSGLPSDRFSAERTGGSVSTLTIQRTQQEDSAVYLCASSPRQGALSNEQFFGPGTRLTVL.

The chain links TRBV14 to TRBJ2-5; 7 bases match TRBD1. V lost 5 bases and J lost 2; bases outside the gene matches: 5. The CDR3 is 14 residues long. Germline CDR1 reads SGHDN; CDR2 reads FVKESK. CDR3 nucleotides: TGTGCCAGCAGCACATGGACAGGTCAAGAGACCCAGTACTTC. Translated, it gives CASSTWTGQETQYF.

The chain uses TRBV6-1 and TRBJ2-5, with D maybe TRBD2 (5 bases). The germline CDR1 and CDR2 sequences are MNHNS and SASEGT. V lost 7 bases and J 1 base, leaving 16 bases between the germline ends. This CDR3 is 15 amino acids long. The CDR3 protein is CASTLRGSVQETQYF. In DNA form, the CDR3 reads TGTGCCAGCACCCTCCGTGGGAGTGTCCAAGAGACCCAGTACTTC.

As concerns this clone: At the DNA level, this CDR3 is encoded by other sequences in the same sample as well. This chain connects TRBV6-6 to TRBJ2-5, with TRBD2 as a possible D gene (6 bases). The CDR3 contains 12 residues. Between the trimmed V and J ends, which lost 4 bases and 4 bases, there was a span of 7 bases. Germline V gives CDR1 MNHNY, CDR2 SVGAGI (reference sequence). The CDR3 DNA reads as TGTGCCAGCAGTTCAGCGGGAGAGACCCAGTACTTC. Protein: CASSSAGETQYF.

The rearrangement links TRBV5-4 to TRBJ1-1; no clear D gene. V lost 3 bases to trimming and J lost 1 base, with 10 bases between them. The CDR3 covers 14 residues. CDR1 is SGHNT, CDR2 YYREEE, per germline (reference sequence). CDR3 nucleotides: TGTGCCAGCAGCTCGGCGGGGTCGAACACTGAAGCTTTCTTT. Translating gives CASSSAGSNTEAFF.

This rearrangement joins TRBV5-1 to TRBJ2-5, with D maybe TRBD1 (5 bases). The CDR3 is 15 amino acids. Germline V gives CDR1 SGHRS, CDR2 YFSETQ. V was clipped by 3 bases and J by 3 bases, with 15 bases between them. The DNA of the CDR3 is TGCGCCAGCAGCTACAACGCCCAGGGAAAAGAGACCCAGTACTTC. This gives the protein CASSYNAQGKETQYF.

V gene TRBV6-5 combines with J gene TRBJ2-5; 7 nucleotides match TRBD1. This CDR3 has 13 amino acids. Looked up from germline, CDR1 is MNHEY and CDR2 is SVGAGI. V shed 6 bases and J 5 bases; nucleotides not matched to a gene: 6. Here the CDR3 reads CASRGQSRETQYF. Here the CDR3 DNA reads TGTGCCAGCAGGGGACAGTCGAGGGAGACCCAGTACTTC.

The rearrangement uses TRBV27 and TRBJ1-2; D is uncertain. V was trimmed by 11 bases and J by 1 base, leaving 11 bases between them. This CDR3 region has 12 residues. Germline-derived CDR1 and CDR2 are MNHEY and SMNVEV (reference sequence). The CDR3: CASGSYNYGYTF. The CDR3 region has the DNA TGTGCCTCGGGGTCTTATAACTATGGCTACACCTTC.

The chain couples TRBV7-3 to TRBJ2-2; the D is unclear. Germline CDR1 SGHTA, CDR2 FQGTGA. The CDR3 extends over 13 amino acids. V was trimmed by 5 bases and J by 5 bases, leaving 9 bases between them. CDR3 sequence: CASSPLQTGELFF. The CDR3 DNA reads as TGTGCCAGCAGCCCCCTCCAGACCGGGGAGCTGTTTTTT.

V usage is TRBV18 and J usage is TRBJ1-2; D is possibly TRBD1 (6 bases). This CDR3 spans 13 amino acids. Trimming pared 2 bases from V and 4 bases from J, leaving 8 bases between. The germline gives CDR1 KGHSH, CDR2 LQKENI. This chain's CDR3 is CASSPDRTYGYTF. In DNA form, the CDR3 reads TGTGCCAGCTCACCAGACAGGACCTATGGCTACACCTTC.

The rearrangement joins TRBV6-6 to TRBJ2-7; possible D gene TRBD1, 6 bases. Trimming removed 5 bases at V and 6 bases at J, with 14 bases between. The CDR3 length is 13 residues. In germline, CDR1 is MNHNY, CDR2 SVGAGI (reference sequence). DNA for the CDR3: TGTGCCAGCAGTAACAGGGTAAGCGGCGAGCAGTACTTC. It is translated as CASSNRVSGEQYF.

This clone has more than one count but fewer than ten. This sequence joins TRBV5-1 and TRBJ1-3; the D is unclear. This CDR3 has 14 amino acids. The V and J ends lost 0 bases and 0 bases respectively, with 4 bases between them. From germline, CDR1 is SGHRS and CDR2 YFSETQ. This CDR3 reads CASSLGYSGNTIYF. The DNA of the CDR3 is TGCGCCAGCAGCTTGGGGTACTCTGGAAACACCATATATTTT.

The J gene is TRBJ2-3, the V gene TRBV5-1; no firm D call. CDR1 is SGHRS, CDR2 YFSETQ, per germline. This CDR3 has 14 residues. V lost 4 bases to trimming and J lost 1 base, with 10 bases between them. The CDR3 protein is CASSHRPGTDTQYF. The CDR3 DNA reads TGCGCCAGCAGCCACCGACCAGGCACAGATACGCAGTATTTT.

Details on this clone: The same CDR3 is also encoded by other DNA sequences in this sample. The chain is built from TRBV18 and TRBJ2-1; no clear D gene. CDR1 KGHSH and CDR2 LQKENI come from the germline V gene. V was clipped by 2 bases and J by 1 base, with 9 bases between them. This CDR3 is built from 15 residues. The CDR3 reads CASSPGQASYNEQFF. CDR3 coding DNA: TGTGCCAGCTCACCAGGCCAGGCTTCCTACAATGAGCAGTTCTTC.

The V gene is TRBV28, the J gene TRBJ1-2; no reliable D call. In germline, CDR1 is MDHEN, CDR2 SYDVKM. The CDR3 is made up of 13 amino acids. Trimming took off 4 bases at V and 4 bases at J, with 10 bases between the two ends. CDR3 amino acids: CASSSSGVYGYTF. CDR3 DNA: TGTGCCAGCAGTTCATCGGGAGTCTATGGCTACACCTTC.